The 6 T cell receptor beta chains presented below share a single source sample, sequenced in a study of cytomegalovirus exposure and HLA in healthy donors. Only in-frame clones appear in the TCRdb table, and some are missing; sequencing was by immunoSEQ multiplex PCR. The table includes 200,000 to 300,000 clones, less than 90% detected once. Input material: PBMCs. The source is a man younger than 30 in good health and CMV-seropositive.

This clone was detected only once. The CDR3 loop is CASSLDGTGLYEQYF. The CDR3 region has the DNA TGCGCCAGCAGCTTGGACGGGACAGGGTTATACGAGCAGTACTTC. The chain links TRBV5-1 to TRBJ2-7; 9 bases agree with TRBD1. Germline CDR1 reads SGHRS; CDR2 reads YFSETQ. The CDR3 totals 15 residues. The V and J ends lost 0 bases and 4 bases, in that order; junction bases with no gene match: 5.

The V gene is TRBV5-1, the J gene TRBJ2-1, with TRBD1 matching 7 bases. Per the germline V gene, CDR1 is SGHRS and CDR2 is YFSETQ. The CDR3 consists of 15 residues. V shed 0 bases, J shed 9 bases, and the junction held 9 bases outside the gene matches. CDR3 sequence (DNA): TGCGCCAGCAGCTTGGGGATCCAGGGGGATGGTGAGCAGTTCTTC. It encodes CASSLGIQGDGEQFF. The full variable domain, rest sourced from reference TRBV5-1 and TRBJ2-1, is KAGVTQTPRYLIKTRGQQVTLSCSPISGHRSVSWYQQTPGQGLQFLFEYFSETQRNKGNFPGRFSGRQFSNSRSEMNVSTLELGDSALYLCASSLGIQGDGEQFFGPGTRLTVL.

The J gene is TRBJ2-1, the V gene TRBV6-4, with 9 bases fitting TRBD2. This CDR3 comprises 14 residues. The germline V gene has CDR1 MRHNA and CDR2 SNTAGT. V was clipped by 5 bases and J by 5 bases; unmatched bases: 4. The CDR3 sequence: CASSLAGENNEQFF. The CDR3 bases are TGTGCCAGCAGTTTAGCGGGAGAAAACAATGAGCAGTTCTTC.

The sample holds a few counts of this clone. This chain uses TRBV5-4 with TRBJ1-2; D call uncertain. V was shortened by 4 bases and J by 5 bases, with 15 bases between the two germline ends. The CDR3 contains 14 residues. Germline V CDR1 and CDR2: SGHNT, YYREEE (reference sequence). This CDR3 is CASSGGGGIYGYTF. The CDR3 DNA is TGTGCCAGCAGCGGAGGCGGCGGGATTTATGGCTACACCTTC. The variable domain in full, completed from reference TRBV5-4 and TRBJ1-2, reads ETGVTQSPTHLIKTRGQQVTLRCSSQSGHNTVSWYQQALGQGPQFIFQYYREEENGRGNFPPRFSGLQFPNYSSELNVNALELDDSALYLCASSGGGGIYGYTFGSGTRLTVV.

The V and J genes are TRBV4-1 and TRBJ2-5; D is ambiguous. The CDR3 spans 14 residues. Germline V gene sequence: CDR1 MGHRA, CDR2 YSYEKL. V lost 1 base and J 4 bases, leaving 10 bases between the germline ends. The CDR3 protein is CASSQGLVGETQYF. In nucleotides, the CDR3 is TGCGCCAGCAGCCAAGGGCTAGTTGGAGAGACCCAGTACTTC.

The chain combines TRBV18 with TRBJ2-1, with TRBD2 identical over 7 bases. Losses at the gene ends were 0 bases for V and 0 bases for J; bases not matched to a gene: 2. From germline, CDR1 is KGHSH and CDR2 LQKENI. CDR3 length: 16 residues. The DNA of the CDR3 is TGTGCCAGCTCACCACCGGGGGGGAGCTCCTACAATGAGCAGTTCTTC. Residues: CASSPPGGSSYNEQFF.